The subject of this entry is one T cell receptor (beta chain). The V end lost 6 bases, the J end lost 0 bases, and 11 bases lay between the germline ends. CDR3 length equals 15 residues. Germline CDR1 and CDR2: LNHDA and SQIVND (reference sequence). The data were obtained in a study of control samples from healthy donors and cancer patients. Sequencing used immunoSEQ multiplex PCR; TCRdb keeps in-frame clones, though not all of them. The table shows around 150,000 clones, with around 94% occurring only once. The rearrangement uses TRBV19 and TRBJ1-4; D ambiguous. The TCR sequence derives from a man aged 60 to 75 with colorectal cancer. Sequencing was carried out using PBMCs. CDR3 protein: CASSGPSATNEKLFF. The CDR3 DNA is TGTGCCAGTAGCGGACCCTCCGCAACTAATGAAAAACTGTTTTTT.